A selection of T cell receptor beta chains follows, all from one sample in a study of blood T cell repertoires in COVID-19. This table comes from immunoSEQ multiplex PCR, and its TCRdb copy is limited to in-frame clones, with some not included. This table has about 210,000 clones, around 80% appearing once. The sample consisted of peripheral blood. The receptor set was obtained from a man aged 50 to 60 with active or convalescent COVID-19. Each CDR3 is given with its conserved first and last residue. The D gene is left open where the match is weak. Clone size is shown for a subset of rows, as once, few, many or a class of expanded clone.

V gene: TRBV19; D gene: TRBD2; J gene: TRBJ2-5; clone size: NA; CDR3 DNA: TGTGCCAGTAGAAGACTAGCGGGACGCCAAGAGACCCAGTACTTC; CDR3 protein: CASRRLAGRQETQYF
V gene: TRBV27; D gene: NA; J gene: TRBJ2-5; clone size: NA; CDR3 DNA: TGTGCCAGCAGTCCATCACAGGCGTTCGGGGAGACCCAGTACTTC; CDR3 protein: CASSPSQAFGETQYF
V gene: TRBV4-3; D gene: NA; J gene: TRBJ2-1; clone size: NA; CDR3 DNA: TGCGCCAGCAGCCCACAGGGAGACACAATGGGTGAGCAGTTCTTC; CDR3 protein: CASSPQGDTMGEQFF
V gene: TRBV6-5; D gene: NA; J gene: TRBJ1-2; clone size: few; CDR3 DNA: TGTGCCAGCAGCCCGGTCCTGTCGTATGGCTACACCTTC; CDR3 protein: CASSPVLSYGYTF
V gene: TRBV5-8; D gene: NA; J gene: TRBJ2-4; clone size: NA; CDR3 DNA: TGTGCCAGCAGCTTGGGGACAGCCGGCTACATTCAGTACTTC; CDR3 protein: CASSLGTAGYIQYF
V gene: TRBV5-6; D gene: NA; J gene: TRBJ1-2; clone size: NA; CDR3 DNA: TGTGCCAGCAGCTACGTCTCCGGGGGGCTCGTAGAGGGCTACACCTTC; CDR3 protein: CASSYVSGGLVEGYTF
V gene: TRBV18; D gene: TRBD1; J gene: TRBJ1-1; clone size: few; CDR3 DNA: TGTGCCAGCTCGTACTCGACAGGGGGCCAGGGCACTGAAGCTTTCTTT; CDR3 protein: CASSYSTGGQGTEAFF
V gene: TRBV4-1; D gene: NA; J gene: TRBJ1-2; clone size: NA; CDR3 DNA: TGCGCCAGCAGCCAAGATTTTCGTCGGGCAGGGGCGCATGGCTACACCTTC; CDR3 protein: CASSQDFRRAGAHGYTF
V gene: TRBV2; D gene: NA; J gene: TRBJ1-4; clone size: NA; CDR3 DNA: TGTGCCAGCAGTGCCGAGTTGGGAGGTGAAAAACTGTTTTTT; CDR3 protein: CASSAELGGEKLFF
V gene: TRBV6-5; D gene: TRBD2; J gene: TRBJ2-1; clone size: NA; CDR3 DNA: TGTGCCAGCAGGAGCGGGAGGGCCGCCAATGAGCAGTTCTTC; CDR3 protein: CASRSGRAANEQFF
V gene: TRBV4-1; D gene: TRBD2; J gene: TRBJ2-7; clone size: NA; CDR3 DNA: TGCGCCAGCAGCCAAGCTCGACTAGCGGGAGGTCTCTACGAGCAGTACTTC; CDR3 protein: CASSQARLAGGLYEQYF
V gene: TRBV9; D gene: NA; J gene: TRBJ2-5; clone size: NA; CDR3 DNA: TGTGCCAGCAGCGTACGTCCAGGCGTCCAAGAGACCCAGTACTTC; CDR3 protein: CASSVRPGVQETQYF
V gene: TRBV19; D gene: TRBD1; J gene: TRBJ1-2; clone size: NA; CDR3 DNA: TGTGCCAGTAGTATGTCGGACAGGGGGCCTTGGGGCTACACCTTC; CDR3 protein: CASSMSDRGPWGYTF
V gene: TRBV10-2; D gene: NA; J gene: TRBJ1-5; clone size: NA; CDR3 DNA: TGCGCCAGCGTCCCTAGATGGCGGAGCAATCAGCCCCAGCATTTT; CDR3 protein: CASVPRWRSNQPQHF
V gene: TRBV19; D gene: NA; J gene: TRBJ1-1; clone size: NA; CDR3 DNA: TGTGCCAGTAGTATTCGGGGATATGAAGCTTTCTTT; CDR3 protein: CASSIRGYEAFF
V gene: TRBV18; D gene: TRBD1; J gene: TRBJ1-2; clone size: NA; CDR3 DNA: TGTGCCAGCTCACCGTATACCAGGGGGCCCAGTTTGAATGGCTACACCTTC; CDR3 protein: CASSPYTRGPSLNGYTF
V gene: TRBV7-8; D gene: NA; J gene: TRBJ1-1; clone size: NA; CDR3 DNA: TGTGCCAGCAGCTTACAGGGTGGGACTGAAGCTTTCTTT; CDR3 protein: CASSLQGGTEAFF
V gene: TRBV12-3/TRBV12-4; D gene: NA; J gene: TRBJ1-1; clone size: NA; CDR3 DNA: TGTGCCAGCAATTCCCAGTCGAACACTGAAGCTTTCTTT; CDR3 protein: CASNSQSNTEAFF
V gene: TRBV3-1/TRBV3-2; D gene: TRBD1; J gene: TRBJ1-6; clone size: NA; CDR3 DNA: TGTGCCAGCAGGCCTCCAGGGGGCTTGGATTCACCCCTCCACTTT; CDR3 protein: CASRPPGGLDSPLHF
V gene: TRBV9; D gene: NA; J gene: TRBJ1-3; clone size: NA; CDR3 DNA: TGTGCCAGCAGCGTAAACGGAGGGCCTGGAAACACCATATATTTT; CDR3 protein: CASSVNGGPGNTIYF
V gene: TRBV7-3; D gene: NA; J gene: TRBJ2-2; clone size: NA; CDR3 DNA: TGTGCCAGCAGCTTAAATGGGCCCGTGGGCACCGGGGAGCTGTTTTTT; CDR3 protein: CASSLNGPVGTGELFF
V gene: TRBV28; D gene: NA; J gene: TRBJ2-5; clone size: NA; CDR3 DNA: TGTGCCAGCAACACAGGGCCGGAGACCCAGTACTTC; CDR3 protein: CASNTGPETQYF
V gene: TRBV6-5; D gene: NA; J gene: TRBJ2-5; clone size: NA; CDR3 DNA: TGTGCCAGCGTATCAGGGCAAATTTGGACCCAGTACTTC; CDR3 protein: CASVSGQIWTQYF
V gene: TRBV30; D gene: NA; J gene: TRBJ2-1; clone size: NA; CDR3 DNA: TGTGCCTGGAGTGTACTTTTGGCTAGCGCCTCGGCTGAGCAGTTCTTC; CDR3 protein: CAWSVLLASASAEQFF
V gene: TRBV19; D gene: TRBD1; J gene: TRBJ1-2; clone size: NA; CDR3 DNA: TGTGCCAGTAAGCAACAGGGGGCGGATGGCTACACCTTC; CDR3 protein: CASKQQGADGYTF
V gene: TRBV7-2; D gene: TRBD1; J gene: TRBJ2-2; clone size: NA; CDR3 DNA: TGTGCCAGCAGCAGGCGGACAGGGCGCACCGGGGAGCTGTTTTTT; CDR3 protein: CASSRRTGRTGELFF
V gene: TRBV5-1; D gene: TRBD1; J gene: TRBJ1-6; clone size: NA; CDR3 DNA: TGCGCCAGCAGCTTGGAACAGGGGAGTTCACCCCTCCACTTT; CDR3 protein: CASSLEQGSSPLHF
V gene: TRBV5-1; D gene: NA; J gene: TRBJ1-6; clone size: NA; CDR3 DNA: TGCGCCAGCAGCTTGGAGCGGGATTCACCCCTCCACTTT; CDR3 protein: CASSLERDSPLHF
V gene: TRBV4-1; D gene: TRBD1; J gene: TRBJ1-4; clone size: NA; CDR3 DNA: TGCGCCAGCAGCCAAGATATGGTACAGGGGGCACGGGGTGAAAAACTGTTTTTT; CDR3 protein: CASSQDMVQGARGEKLFF
V gene: TRBV7-2; D gene: NA; J gene: TRBJ1-1; clone size: NA; CDR3 DNA: TGTGCCAGCAGCTTAGCGGGGAGGAACACTGAAGCTTTCTTT; CDR3 protein: CASSLAGRNTEAFF
V gene: TRBV5-4; D gene: NA; J gene: TRBJ2-4; clone size: NA; CDR3 DNA: TGTGCCAGCAGCCCCATTGGCGCCAAAAACATTCAGTACTTC; CDR3 protein: CASSPIGAKNIQYF
V gene: TRBV30; D gene: NA; J gene: TRBJ1-1; clone size: once; CDR3 DNA: TGTGCCTGGAGCCCCCGGGGGGAAGACGCTTTCTTT; CDR3 protein: CAWSPRGEDAFF
V gene: TRBV5-5; D gene: TRBD1; J gene: TRBJ2-7; clone size: NA; CDR3 DNA: TGTGCCAGCAGCGGACCCGGGACAGGAAACTACGAGCAGTACTTC; CDR3 protein: CASSGPGTGNYEQYF
V gene: TRBV2; D gene: NA; J gene: TRBJ2-3; clone size: NA; CDR3 DNA: TGTGCCAGCAGGGAGAGAGGAGATACGCAGTATTTT; CDR3 protein: CASRERGDTQYF
V gene: TRBV19; D gene: NA; J gene: TRBJ1-2; clone size: few; CDR3 DNA: TGTGCCAGTAGTCCCTCGGACACTACTTATGGCTACACCTTC; CDR3 protein: CASSPSDTTYGYTF
V gene: TRBV7-6; D gene: TRBD1; J gene: TRBJ2-7; clone size: NA; CDR3 DNA: TGTGCCAGCAGCTTAAAAATAGGGCCGGGACAGGGATACGAGCAGTACTTC; CDR3 protein: CASSLKIGPGQGYEQYF
V gene: TRBV9; D gene: TRBD1; J gene: TRBJ1-3; clone size: NA; CDR3 DNA: TGTGCCAGCAGCGTAGAAGGGACAGGGGCCCTCGTTAAAACTGGAAACACCATATATTTT; CDR3 protein: CASSVEGTGALVKTGNTIYF
V gene: TRBV18; D gene: NA; J gene: TRBJ1-1; clone size: NA; CDR3 DNA: TGTGCCAGCTCACTGGACAGTATGAACACTGAAGCTTTCTTT; CDR3 protein: CASSLDSMNTEAFF
V gene: TRBV27; D gene: NA; J gene: TRBJ2-7; clone size: NA; CDR3 DNA: TGTGCCAGCAGTTATCAGGGTGGTGGTTACGAGCAGTACTTC; CDR3 protein: CASSYQGGGYEQYF
V gene: TRBV2; D gene: NA; J gene: TRBJ2-7; clone size: once; CDR3 DNA: TGTGCCAGCAGTGAAAACGGGGGAGGCTCTTACGAGCAGTACTTC; CDR3 protein: CASSENGGGSYEQYF
V gene: TRBV7-9; D gene: NA; J gene: TRBJ2-7; clone size: few; CDR3 DNA: TGTGCCAGCAGCCGCGGGGGCCAGGGCTACGAGCAGTACTTC; CDR3 protein: CASSRGGQGYEQYF
V gene: TRBV7-3; D gene: NA; J gene: TRBJ2-7; clone size: many; CDR3 DNA: TGTGCCAGCAGCTACGGACTAAACTCCTACGAGCAGTACTTC; CDR3 protein: CASSYGLNSYEQYF
V gene: TRBV6-1; D gene: TRBD2; J gene: TRBJ2-7; clone size: once; CDR3 DNA: TGTGCCAGCAGTGACCCCTACAGGGGTAGGGCTAGCGGGGAACTCTACGAGCAGTACTTC; CDR3 protein: CASSDPYRGRASGELYEQYF
V gene: TRBV7-2; D gene: NA; J gene: TRBJ2-5; clone size: NA; CDR3 DNA: TGTGCCAGCAGCTTGAAGCGGCGTACTCAAGAGACCCAGTACTTC; CDR3 protein: CASSLKRRTQETQYF
V gene: TRBV14; D gene: NA; J gene: TRBJ1-1; clone size: once; CDR3 DNA: TGTGCCAGCAGCCAGACACAGCGGACTGAAGCTTTCTTT; CDR3 protein: CASSQTQRTEAFF
V gene: TRBV30; D gene: NA; J gene: TRBJ1-1; clone size: few; CDR3 DNA: TGTGCCTGGGAGGGGAGGTTTGTCACTGAAGCTTTCTTT; CDR3 protein: CAWEGRFVTEAFF
V gene: TRBV6-6; D gene: TRBD1; J gene: TRBJ1-5; clone size: NA; CDR3 DNA: TGTGCCAGCAGTCTGCGACAGGGGGACGTTCAGCCCCAGCATTTT; CDR3 protein: CASSLRQGDVQPQHF
V gene: TRBV5-1; D gene: NA; J gene: TRBJ1-1; clone size: NA; CDR3 DNA: TGCGCCAGCAGCTTGGCGGGTAAAATCGGTACTGAAGCTTTCTTT; CDR3 protein: CASSLAGKIGTEAFF
V gene: TRBV7-8; D gene: TRBD1; J gene: TRBJ1-1; clone size: NA; CDR3 DNA: TGTGCCAGCAGCCCCCTTACCGGGCAGGGGGCAGGGACTGAAGCTTTCTTT; CDR3 protein: CASSPLTGQGAGTEAFF
V gene: TRBV7-9; D gene: TRBD1; J gene: TRBJ1-1; clone size: NA; CDR3 DNA: TGTGCCAGCAGCTTATGGGGCAGGGGGACTGAAGCTTTCTTT; CDR3 protein: CASSLWGRGTEAFF
V gene: TRBV30; D gene: NA; J gene: TRBJ2-7; clone size: NA; CDR3 DNA: TGTGCCTGGAGGGAAGACGGGACCTACGAGCAGTACTTC; CDR3 protein: CAWREDGTYEQYF
V gene: TRBV4-1; D gene: TRBD1; J gene: TRBJ2-7; clone size: few; CDR3 DNA: TGCGCCAGCAGCCAAGTGACAGGGGAACCTCGGTACTTC; CDR3 protein: CASSQVTGEPRYF
V gene: TRBV5-1; D gene: TRBD1; J gene: TRBJ1-1; clone size: NA; CDR3 DNA: TGCGCCAGCAGCGTTGGACAGGGTCTGGAAGCTTTCTTT; CDR3 protein: CASSVGQGLEAFF